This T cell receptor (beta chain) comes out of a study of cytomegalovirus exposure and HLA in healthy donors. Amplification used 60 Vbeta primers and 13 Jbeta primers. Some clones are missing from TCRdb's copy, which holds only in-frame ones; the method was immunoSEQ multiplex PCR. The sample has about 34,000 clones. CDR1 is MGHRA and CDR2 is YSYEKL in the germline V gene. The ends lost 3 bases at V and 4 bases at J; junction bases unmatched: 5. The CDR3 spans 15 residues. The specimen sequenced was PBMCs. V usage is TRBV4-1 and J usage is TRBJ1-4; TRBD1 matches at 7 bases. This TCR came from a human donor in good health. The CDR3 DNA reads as TGCGCCAGCAGCCATACAGGGGAGGTTAATGAAAAACTGTTTTTT. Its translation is CASSHTGEVNEKLFF.